The 15 T cell receptor beta chains below come from one sample, sequenced in a study of early T cells in non-severe SARS-CoV-2 infection. TCRdb re-derived calls from the 5' RACE reads in MiXCR, one entry per CDR3 protein. The sample contains about 49,000 distinct CDR3 sequences, 10% to 15% of which appear only once. The specimen sequenced was whole blood. The receptors derive from an adult who was a healthcare worker with PCR-confirmed SARS-CoV-2 infection or an uninfected control (not recorded which).

This clonotype appeared a few times. The genes are TRBV7-8 and TRBJ2-7; D is unclear. The CDR3 consists of 13 residues. Germline CDR1 and CDR2: SGHVS and FQNEAQ. V gave up 1 base and J gave up 5 bases, with 9 bases separating them. The CDR3 here is CASSLVGRNEQYF. The CDR3 DNA is TGTGCCAGCAGCTTAGTTGGTAGAAACGAGCAGTACTTC.

For this clonotype: A read error may be the cause here, since a much bigger clone is one base away. This chain joins TRBV4-1 and TRBJ1-3; D remains unclear. From germline, CDR1 is MGHRA and CDR2 YSYEKL. The CDR3 is 17 residues long. Written as DNA, the CDR3 is TGCGCCGGCAGCCCTATCTGGCCCCAGAGCTCTGGAAACACCATATATTTT. This translates into CAGSPIWPQSSGNTIYF.

This clonotype appeared many times. CDR3 sequence (DNA): TGTGCCAGCACCGACTTAGCGGGAAGCTCCTACGAGCAGTACTTC. Its translation: CASTDLAGSSYEQYF. The chain joins TRBV28 to TRBJ2-7, with 8 bases aligning to TRBD2. Trimming cost V 7 bases and J 0 bases; bases outside gene matches: 8. From germline, CDR1 is MDHEN and CDR2 SYDVKM. The CDR3 extends over 15 amino acids.

This chain connects TRBV3-1 to TRBJ1-1, with a weak D call TRBD1 (5 bases). CDR3 length: 13 residues. Trimming stripped 4 bases from V and 0 bases from J, with 6 bases between. Germline CDR1 and CDR2: LGHDT and YNNKEL (reference sequence). The CDR3 here is CASSRGLNTEAFF. The CDR3 DNA is TGTGCCAGCAGCCGGGGCCTGAACACTGAAGCTTTCTTT.

This clonotype was observed a few times. The chain couples TRBV20-1 to TRBJ2-5; TRBD2 aligns across 12 bases. V lost 3 bases to trimming and J lost 4 bases; unmatched junction nucleotides: 12. The CDR3 consists of 17 residues. Germline lookup yields CDR1 DFQATT and CDR2 SNEGSKA (reference sequence). CDR3 in DNA: TGCAGTGCTAGTTCTCGGGCTAGCGGGAGGGCCGGAGAGACCCAGTACTTC. This gives the protein CSASSRASGRAGETQYF.

The V call is TRBV2, the J call TRBJ1-6; 9 nucleotides agree with TRBD1. The germline V gene has CDR1 SNHLY and CDR2 FYNNEI. The J segment lost 8 bases and the V segment lost 6 bases, leaving 8 bases of the junction unmatched. The CDR3 is made up of 15 amino acids. CDR3 sequence (DNA): TGTGCCAGCAGGGGACAGGGAGTCCGTGATTCACCCCTCCACTTT. Translating it yields CASRGQGVRDSPLHF.

The CDR3 reads CASSLDRALYYEQYF. DNA for the CDR3: TGTGCCAGCAGCTTGGACAGGGCGTTATACTACGAGCAGTACTTC. The genes are TRBV5-4 and TRBJ2-7; TRBD1 is a possible D gene (6 bases). Per the germline V gene, CDR1 is SGHNT and CDR2 is YYREEE (reference sequence). Between the trimmed V and J ends, which lost 0 bases and 3 bases, there was a span of 13 bases. The CDR3 loop spans 15 amino acids. The full variable domain, with the rest looked up from reference TRBV5-4 and TRBJ2-7, is ETGVTQSPTHLIKTRGQQVTLRCSSQSGHNTVSWYQQALGQGPQFIFQYYREEENGRGNFPPRFSGLQFPNYSSELNVNALELDDSALYLCASSLDRALYYEQYFGPGTRLTVT.

This clonotype has ten or more counts. The chain couples TRBV29-1 to TRBJ2-1; the D gene could be TRBD1 or TRBD2 (5 bases each). The CDR3 runs 15 residues. Germline-derived CDR1 and CDR2 are SQVTM and ANQGSEA. Trimming removed 5 bases from V and 6 bases from J, with 20 bases in between. CDR3 sequence reads: CSVQKDPGPSNEQFF. DNA of the CDR3: TGCAGCGTTCAGAAGGACCCGGGACCCAGCAATGAGCAGTTCTTC.

This clonotype was recorded at least ten times. The genes are TRBV6-5 and TRBJ1-6, with D perhaps TRBD1 (6 bases). The CDR3 runs 16 residues. V was clipped by 1 base and J by 5 bases, with 12 bases between them. The germline V gene encodes CDR1 MNHEY and CDR2 SVGAGI. The CDR3 loop reads CASSYFPQGDNSPLHF. CDR3 bases: TGTGCCAGCAGTTACTTCCCACAGGGAGATAATTCACCCCTCCACTTT.

The chain links TRBV5-6 to TRBJ1-1; D uncertain. The V end lost 4 bases, the J end lost 4 bases, and 20 bases lay between the germline ends. This CDR3 comprises 16 residues. Looked up from germline, CDR1 is SGHDT and CDR2 is YYEEEE. The CDR3 protein is CASSPPGEGIGTEAFF. The CDR3 bases are TGTGCCAGCAGCCCCCCCGGGGAGGGAATCGGCACTGAAGCTTTCTTT.

In its sample, this clonotype was seen many times. The V call is TRBV19, the J call TRBJ2-1, with TRBD1 matching 8 bases. The J segment lost 15 bases and the V segment lost 4 bases, leaving 5 bases of the junction unmatched. Germline values: CDR1 LNHDA, CDR2 SQIVND (reference sequence). This CDR3 spans 11 amino acids. CDR3 residues: CASSRQGYPFF. The CDR3 DNA follows: TGTGCCAGTAGTAGACAGGGGTACCCGTTCTTC.

The chain combines TRBV11-2 with TRBJ1-1; no clear D. This CDR3 is built from 15 residues. From germline, CDR1 is SGHAT and CDR2 FQNNGV. The V gene lost 1 base and the J gene lost 0 bases, with 9 bases spanning the gap. CDR3: CASSLGLGMNTEAFF. The DNA for the CDR3 is TGTGCCAGCAGCTTAGGGTTGGGCATGAACACTGAAGCTTTCTTT.

This clonotype has a count of ten or more. V and J are TRBV9 and TRBJ1-1; D not resolved. Trimming stripped 6 bases from V and 1 base from J, with 10 bases between. This CDR3 has 13 amino acids. The germline V gene encodes CDR1 SGDLS and CDR2 YYNGEE. The CDR3 protein is CASNPSGNTEAFF. The CDR3 DNA follows: TGTGCCAGCAACCCCTCCGGGAACACTGAAGCTTTCTTT.

The chain employs TRBV6-5 and TRBJ2-7; 11 bases are a match to TRBD2. In germline, CDR1 is MNHEY, CDR2 SVGAGI. CDR3 length: 17 residues. The ends lost 0 bases at V and 6 bases at J; junction bases unmatched: 10. The CDR3 nucleotides read TGTGCCAGCAGTTACTCAGGAACTAGCGGGGGACCACCCGAGCAGTACTTC. This translates into CASSYSGTSGGPPEQYF.

V and J are TRBV2 and TRBJ2-1; 15 bases map to TRBD2. V trimming: 9 bases; J trimming: 2 bases; junction bases outside the gene matches: 2. The CDR3 sequence is 15 residues long. The germline gives CDR1 SNHLY, CDR2 FYNNEI. This chain's CDR3 is CARRTSGGAYNEQFF. CDR3 sequence (DNA): TGTGCCAGAAGGACTAGCGGGGGGGCCTACAATGAGCAGTTCTTC.